A selection of T cell receptor beta chains follows, all from one sample in a study of T cells after yellow fever vaccination. TCRdb re-derived calls from the 5' RACE reads in MiXCR, one entry per CDR3 protein. The sample shows a few hundred thousand distinct CDR3 sequences, 8.7% of them seen only once. The source material was CD4+ T cells sorted from PBMCs, sampled 5 days after the yellow fever booster vaccination. The receptors were sampled from a man in his late teens or twenties who received the YFV17D yellow fever vaccine. CDR3s include the opening cysteine and the closing phenylalanine or tryptophan. Each record gives: J gene, V gene, clone size, D gene, CDR3 DNA, CDR3 protein. D genes are given only for firm matches. Some rows mark clone size as missing; the rest say once, few, many or name a class of expanded clone.

j_gene: TRBJ1-5; v_gene: TRBV7-2; abundance: -; d_gene: TRBD1; CDR3nt: TGTGCCAGCAGCTTAGAGACAGGGAGGAGTGGTCAGCCCCAGCATTTT; CDR3aa: CASSLETGRSGQPQHF
j_gene: TRBJ1-4; v_gene: TRBV29-1; abundance: -; d_gene: -; CDR3nt: TGCAGCGTTGAAGACTCCGCGAGGGGAGGTGAAAAACTGTTTTTT; CDR3aa: CSVEDSARGGEKLFF
j_gene: TRBJ2-1; v_gene: TRBV6-2/TRBV6-3; abundance: -; d_gene: -; CDR3nt: TGTGCCAGCAGACCGCCCGGGTACAATGAGCAGTTCTTC; CDR3aa: CASRPPGYNEQFF
j_gene: TRBJ1-1; v_gene: TRBV20-1; abundance: few; d_gene: -; CDR3nt: TGCAGTGCCAAGGGACCCCTTGGCACTGAAGCTTTCTTT; CDR3aa: CSAKGPLGTEAFF
j_gene: TRBJ1-1; v_gene: TRBV5-1; abundance: -; d_gene: -; CDR3nt: TGCGCCAGGAGGGACCGGAACACTGAAGCTTTCTTT; CDR3aa: CARRDRNTEAFF
j_gene: TRBJ2-7; v_gene: TRBV5-5; abundance: few; d_gene: -; CDR3nt: TGTGCCAGCAGCTTGCATGGGCTCTCCTACGAGCAGTACTTC; CDR3aa: CASSLHGLSYEQYF
j_gene: TRBJ1-6; v_gene: TRBV13; abundance: once; d_gene: TRBD1; CDR3nt: TGTGCCAGCAGCTTACGGGCAGGGGGCGGAAATAATTCACCCCTCCACTTT; CDR3aa: CASSLRAGGGNNSPLHF
j_gene: TRBJ1-1; v_gene: TRBV18; abundance: -; d_gene: -; CDR3nt: TGTGCCAGCTCACCACGGGGGGAGAACACTGAAGCTTTCTTT; CDR3aa: CASSPRGENTEAFF
j_gene: TRBJ1-2; v_gene: TRBV20-1; abundance: few; d_gene: -; CDR3nt: TGCAGTGCTAGAGATCCCCGGGGGCGAAACAGTGGCTACACCTTC; CDR3aa: CSARDPRGRNSGYTF
j_gene: TRBJ2-3; v_gene: TRBV5-1; abundance: -; d_gene: -; CDR3nt: TGCGCCAGCAGCTTGGATGTTGACGCAGATACGCAGTATTTT; CDR3aa: CASSLDVDADTQYF
j_gene: TRBJ2-1; v_gene: TRBV7-3; abundance: few; d_gene: TRBD2; CDR3nt: TGTGCCAGCAGCCCCCAGGGAGGGCGTTTATTCAATGAGCAGTTCTTC; CDR3aa: CASSPQGGRLFNEQFF
j_gene: TRBJ2-1; v_gene: TRBV9; abundance: many; d_gene: -; CDR3nt: TGTGCCAGCAGCGTAGGGGGTGTTAGCAATGAGCAGTTCTTC; CDR3aa: CASSVGGVSNEQFF
j_gene: TRBJ1-4; v_gene: TRBV12-3/TRBV12-4; abundance: many; d_gene: TRBD1; CDR3nt: TGTGCCAGCGGCGAAAGGGACAGAGGAGAAAAACTGTTTTTT; CDR3aa: CASGERDRGEKLFF
j_gene: TRBJ2-7; v_gene: TRBV2; abundance: many; d_gene: TRBD2; CDR3nt: TGTGCCAGCAGTGAACGGGGACTAGCGGGGGGTACGCAGTACTTC; CDR3aa: CASSERGLAGGTQYF
j_gene: TRBJ1-2; v_gene: TRBV12-3/TRBV12-4; abundance: few; d_gene: -; CDR3nt: TGTGCCAGCAGCCGCGATGGAGGCCTCTATGGCTACACCTTC; CDR3aa: CASSRDGGLYGYTF
j_gene: TRBJ1-3; v_gene: TRBV7-9; abundance: few; d_gene: -; CDR3nt: TGTGCCAGCAGTTACAGTACGGCAAACTCTGGAAACACCATATATTTT; CDR3aa: CASSYSTANSGNTIYF